Each of the 25 T cell receptor beta chains below was sequenced from the same sample in a study of T cells in Graves' hyperthyroidism and ophthalmopathy. RNA transcripts served as the template for amplifying TCR beta CDR3 regions. Primed by the HTBI set, a first-round RT-PCR was run on the TCR CDR3. From the multiplex PCR reads, TCRdb called clonotypes with MiXCR, one entry per CDR3 protein. The sample shows 300,000 to 450,000 distinct CDR3 sequences, around 20% of them seen only once. The sequenced sample was blood. The receptors were sampled from a man between 18 and 35 years old with Graves' ophthalmopathy.

The V call is TRBV15, the J call TRBJ2-7; no reliable D call. CDR3 size: 11 residues. Germline V CDR1 and CDR2: LNHNV, YYDKDF (reference sequence). With 5 bases removed from V and 3 bases from J, the gap between germline ends came to 5 bases. CDR3 region: CATSPGYEQYF. The CDR3 DNA follows: TGTGCCACCAGCCCTGGCTACGAGCAGTACTTC.

This clonotype was observed many times. The chain recombines TRBV28 with TRBJ1-1; D is ambiguous. The CDR3 covers 13 residues. Germline CDR1 reads MDHEN; CDR2 reads SYDVKM. Trimming left V 7 bases short and J 5 bases short, with 14 bases between. The CDR3 loop reads CASNGGTMTEAFF. Written as DNA, the CDR3 is TGTGCCAGCAACGGAGGTACCATGACTGAAGCTTTCTTT.

This clonotype was picked up many times. This chain uses TRBV20-1 with TRBJ1-5, with no clear D. The CDR3 consists of 13 residues. Germline V gene lookup returns CDR1 DFQATT and CDR2 SNEGSKA (reference sequence). V lost 3 bases and J lost 6, with 12 bases in between. CDR3 sequence: CSASPDAGQPQHF. In DNA form, the CDR3 reads TGCAGTGCTAGTCCAGACGCGGGTCAGCCCCAGCATTTT.

This clonotype was counted between two and nine times. The rearrangement links TRBV20-1 to TRBJ2-1; TRBD2 aligns across 9 bases. The germline CDR1 and CDR2 sequences are DFQATT and SNEGSKA (reference sequence). The CDR3 totals 14 residues. V lost 0 bases and J lost 9; bases outside the gene matches: 6. The CDR3 region has the DNA TGCAGTGCTAGAGACCCAGGGACTAGCCGTGAGCAGTTCTTC. This gives the protein CSARDPGTSREQFF.

The rearrangement links TRBV6-9 to TRBJ1-3, with 10 bases lining up with TRBD1. The CDR3 contains 17 residues. V was clipped by 3 bases and J by 0 bases; unmatched bases: 5. Germline values: CDR1 MNHGY, CDR2 SVAAGI. The CDR3 reads CASSYPGQGSSGNTIYF. CDR3 DNA sequence: TGTGCCAGCAGTTACCCGGGACAGGGGAGCTCTGGAAACACCATATATTTT.

This clonotype occurred many times. The V gene is TRBV6-5, the J gene TRBJ1-1; D call uncertain. Germline values: CDR1 MNHEY, CDR2 SVGAGI. V was clipped by 0 bases and J by 0 bases, with 8 bases between them. The CDR3 runs to 15 residues. The DNA for the CDR3 is TGTGCCAGCAGTTACTCGAGAGCGATGAACACTGAAGCTTTCTTT. It specifies CASSYSRAMNTEAFF.

A note on this clonotype: A much larger clonotype is one base distant, so this may be a read error. The V call is TRBV27, the J call TRBJ2-5, with 7 bases that match TRBD1. The CDR3 is made up of 17 amino acids. The germline gives CDR1 MNHEY, CDR2 SMNVEV (reference sequence). With 7 bases clipped from V and 4 bases from J, the junction kept 18 bases outside the gene matches. CDR3 sequence: CASTYSPVETGTETQYF. The CDR3 DNA sequence: TGTGCCAGCACTTACTCCCCCGTTGAGACAGGGACAGAGACCCAGTACTTC.

This clonotype was seen many times. The chain employs TRBV12-3 or TRBV12-4 and TRBJ1-6; 8 nucleotides line up with TRBD1. The CDR3 sequence is 14 residues long. V shed 6 bases, J shed 9 bases, and the junction held 7 bases outside the gene matches. The CDR3: CASRYRGKGSPLHF. The CDR3 DNA sequence: TGTGCCAGCAGGTACAGGGGGAAAGGTTCACCCCTCCACTTT.

The chain employs TRBV10-3 and TRBJ2-2, with D perhaps given as TRBD1 or TRBD2 (5 bases each). Germline V lookup: CDR1 ENHRY, CDR2 SYGVKD. Trimming shortened V by 6 bases and J by 1 base, and 9 bases separated the two germline ends. This CDR3 has 14 amino acids. CDR3 amino acids: CAIRGGQNTGELFF. In nucleotides, the CDR3 is TGTGCCATCAGAGGAGGACAGAACACCGGGGAGCTGTTTTTT.

This clonotype was seen a few times. The chain uses TRBV5-8 and TRBJ2-3; 7 nucleotides align to TRBD2. J lost 2 bases, V lost 2 bases, and 8 bases had no gene match. The CDR3 contains 16 residues. The V gene's germline CDR1 is SGHTS and CDR2 YDEGEE. CDR3 sequence reads: CASSFLGRGTTDTQYF. The DNA for the CDR3 is TGTGCCAGCAGCTTTCTGGGGCGGGGGACCACAGATACGCAGTATTTT. Full variable domain (outside the CDR3, taken from reference TRBV5-8 and TRBJ2-3): EAGVTQSPTHLIKTRGQQATLRCSPISGHTSVYWYQQALGLGLQFLLWYDEGEERNRGNFPPRFSGRQFPNYSSELNVNALELEDSALYLCASSFLGRGTTDTQYFGPGTRLTVL.

This clonotype came up a few times. This chain joins TRBV7-3 and TRBJ1-2; the D gene is possibly TRBD1 (6 bases). Trimming left V 5 bases short and J 7 bases short, with 14 bases between. The CDR3 totals 13 residues. The germline V gene encodes CDR1 SGHTA and CDR2 FQGTGA. CDR3 bases: TGTGCCAGCAGCAGAAACGGGGGCGTTGGCTACACCTTC. Protein sequence: CASSRNGGVGYTF.

This clonotype was seen a few times. This rearrangement joins TRBV9 to TRBJ1-6; D gene uncertain. V gave up 4 bases and J gave up 7 bases, with 12 bases separating them. The CDR3 has 14 amino acids. Per germline, CDR1 SGDLS and CDR2 YYNGEE. DNA of the CDR3: TGTGCCAGCAGCACGGCCACGGGCAATTCACCCCTCCACTTT. It yields the protein CASSTATGNSPLHF.

This clonotype appeared many times. CDR3 protein: CASTVGGADQPQHF. CDR3 in DNA: TGTGCCTCCACTGTTGGGGGGGCGGACCAGCCCCAGCATTTT. The chain recombines TRBV12-3 or TRBV12-4 with TRBJ1-5, with D maybe TRBD1 (6 bases). Between the trimmed V and J ends, which lost 11 bases and 7 bases, there was a span of 21 bases. The CDR3 has 14 amino acids.

There are many counts of this clonotype. The chain carries TRBV20-1 and TRBJ2-3; the D call may be TRBD1 or TRBD2 (7 bases each). Germline CDR1 DFQATT, CDR2 SNEGSKA (reference sequence). The CDR3 totals 17 residues. Between the trimmed V and J ends, which lost 0 bases and 1 base, there was a span of 17 bases. The CDR3 is CSARDLRAGGGTDTQYF. CDR3 bases: TGCAGTGCTAGAGATCTTCGGGCAGGGGGGGGCACAGATACGCAGTATTTT.

This clonotype was recorded many times. The chain is built from TRBV6-2 or TRBV6-3 and TRBJ2-7; 7 bases are a match to TRBD1. The CDR3 runs 14 residues. Germline CDR1 and CDR2: MNHEY and SVGEGT. Trimming took 5 bases from V and 3 from J; bases not matched to a gene: 7. For the CDR3, the DNA is TGTGCCAGCAGTCTCCAGGGGGAACTCTACGAGCAGTACTTC. This gives the protein CASSLQGELYEQYF.

This clonotype was detected many times. This sequence joins TRBV6-6 and TRBJ2-1; D is undetermined. Trimming cost V 2 bases and J 0 bases, with 11 bases left between them. CDR1 is MNHNY, CDR2 SVGAGI, per germline (reference sequence). The CDR3 is made up of 16 amino acids. The CDR3 DNA reads as TGTGCCAGCAGTTACGCCAGTGCCGGCTCCTACAATGAGCAGTTCTTC. This sequence encodes CASSYASAGSYNEQFF.

This clonotype turned up a few times. V gene TRBV2 combines with J gene TRBJ2-3; 9 nucleotides match TRBD2. The germline V gene has CDR1 SNHLY and CDR2 FYNNEI. This CDR3 has 13 residues. Trimming cost V 10 bases and J 6 bases; bases outside gene matches: 8. CDR3 nucleotides: TGTGCCAACAGGGGCGGGGGGGGGGATACGCAGTATTTT. This translates into CANRGGGGDTQYF. Full variable domain (remainder filled in from reference TRBV2 and TRBJ2-3): EPEVTQTPSHQVTQMGQEVILRCVPISNHLYFYWYRQILGQKVEFLVSFYNNEISEKSEIFDDQFSVERPDGSNFTLKIRSTKLEDSAMYFCANRGGGGDTQYFGPGTRLTVL.

This clonotype was counted many times. The genes are TRBV6-1 and TRBJ1-1; 11 bases align to TRBD1. Germline V lookup: CDR1 MNHNS, CDR2 SASEGT. The CDR3 runs 11 residues. CDR3 nucleotide sequence: TGTGCAGGACAGGGGGCAACTGAAGCTTTCTTT. It yields the protein CAGQGATEAFF.

Ten or more counts support this clonotype. The CDR3 protein is CASTSWGGDETQYF. The CDR3 nucleotides read TGTGCCAGCACCTCATGGGGGGGGGATGAGACCCAGTACTTC. J is TRBJ2-5 and V is TRBV28; TRBD2 aligns across 7 bases. The CDR3 length is 14 residues. Germline values: CDR1 MDHEN, CDR2 SYDVKM. V shed 7 bases and J 5 bases; nucleotides not matched to a gene: 10.

This clonotype was observed a handful of times. V and J are TRBV3-1 and TRBJ1-5; 9 bases agree with TRBD1. In germline, CDR1 is LGHDT, CDR2 YNNKEL (reference sequence). The CDR3 is 17 amino acids. V lost 4 bases to trimming and J lost 1 base; unmatched junction nucleotides: 8. CDR3 nucleotide sequence: TGTGCCAGCAGCCCGGGACAGGGATCCGCAAGCAATCAGCCCCAGCATTTT. Encoded protein: CASSPGQGSASNQPQHF.

In this sample, this clonotype turned up a few times. The junction departs from the called germline gene at one end, perhaps through a read error. The chain joins TRBV20-1 to TRBJ2-7; a possible D gene is TRBD2 (6 bases). The CDR3 covers 11 residues. Germline V gene data show CDR1 as DFQATT and CDR2 as SNEGSKA (reference sequence). In nucleotides, the CDR3 is TGTGGGGCCGGGAGAGCCTACGAGCAGTACTTC. Amino acid sequence: CGAGRAYEQYF.

This clonotype appeared a few times. A read error may produce the germline difference seen at one junction end. V is TRBV11-2 and J is TRBJ2-2; 11 positions agree with TRBD2. CDR3 length equals 13 residues. The germline V gene encodes CDR1 SGHAT and CDR2 FQNNGV. The CDR3 is CASSPTTSGDPYF. Here the CDR3 DNA reads TGTGCCAGCAGCCCTACGACTAGCGGGGACCCGTATTTT.

This clonotype was counted between two and nine times. V usage is TRBV9 and J usage is TRBJ2-7; D possibly matches TRBD1 or TRBD2 (5 bases each). This CDR3 has 16 amino acids. Germline V gives CDR1 SGDLS, CDR2 YYNGEE. Between the trimmed V and J ends, which lost 0 bases and 0 bases, there was a span of 13 bases. The CDR3 sequence: CASSVAKGTLSYEQYF. CDR3 sequence (DNA): TGTGCCAGCAGCGTAGCTAAAGGGACGCTCTCCTACGAGCAGTACTTC.

This clonotype was seen a few times. This sequence joins TRBV2 and TRBJ2-2, with 10 nucleotides matching TRBD1. The junction had 11 bases not matched to a gene; V was cut back by 6 bases and J by 4 bases. The CDR3 has 17 residues. In germline, CDR1 is SNHLY, CDR2 FYNNEI. The CDR3 coding sequence is TGTGCCAGCAGCTACCGAGGGACAGGGGAAATCACCGGGGAGCTGTTTTTT. Translated: CASSYRGTGEITGELFF.

This clonotype has ten or more counts. This chain joins TRBV12-3 or TRBV12-4 and TRBJ1-1; D perhaps matches TRBD1 (6 bases). Trimming stripped 6 bases from V and 0 bases from J, with 11 bases between. CDR3 length equals 14 residues. The CDR3 coding sequence is TGTGCCAGCAGGACGGGACAACTGAACACTGAAGCTTTCTTT. As protein: CASRTGQLNTEAFF.